This paragraph reports one TCR beta chain. A read error is possible here, since a much larger clone lies one base away. This sample stems from a study of blood T cell repertoires in COVID-19. In the study overall: COVID-19 samples collected from the United States, Italy and Spain covered acute and convalescent phases. T cells, B-cell-depleted T cells, or PBMCs provided the cDNA or gDNA that served as material.

The authors' processing: Reference gene primers were amplified, and this amplification served to estimate nucleated cell counts. Assay: immunoSEQ multiplex PCR; the TCRdb copy retains only in-frame clones and omits some. Clonal size and the V and J genes are those of that table, whereas D and trimming came from the DNA. Counted here are over 150,000 clones, 80% to 90% occurring once; the ten biggest clones make up less than 15%. The sequenced material came from peripheral blood. This TCR was sampled from a human donor in a cohort sampled during active COVID-19.

This CDR3 is CASSSPSGGNIEAFF. For the CDR3, the DNA is TGTGCCAGCAGTTCCCCATCGGGGGGAAACATTGAAGCTTTCTTT. This chain links TRBV28 with TRBJ1-1; D is perhaps TRBD1 (5 bases). This CDR3 has 15 amino acids. Germline V gene data show CDR1 as MDHEN and CDR2 as SYDVKM. Based on the CDR3 plus reference TRBV28 and TRBJ1-1, the full variable domain is DVKVTQSSRYLVKRTGEKVFLECVQDMDHENMFWYRQDPGLGLRLIYFSYDVKMKEKGDIPEGYSVSREKKERFSLILESASTNQTSMYLCASSSPSGGNIEAFFGQGTRLTVV.